The 15 T cell receptor beta chains listed next were all sequenced from one sample in a study of Ad26.COV2.S vaccination and SARS-CoV-2 variants. Clones were sequenced by immunoSEQ multiplex PCR, and TCRdb holds only the in-frame ones, with some missing. The sample holds some 350,000 clones, about 85% seen once. The treatment is: roughly 18 received Ad26.COV2.S at low or high dose, single or two shots; five or six received placebo; per-sample allocation not given. Collection of samples fell on day 63 after the first vaccine or placebo injection. This specimen was peripheral blood, taken in a trial of Ad26.COV2.S vaccine versus placebo. The receptor source for this set is a person between 18 and 60 years old who received the Ad26.COV2.S COVID-19 vaccine or a placebo.

The J gene is TRBJ2-7, the V gene TRBV7-9; tentative D call: TRBD1 (6 bases). The CDR3 sequence is 17 residues long. Trimming left V 4 bases short and J 6 bases short, with 25 bases between. Per the germline V gene, CDR1 is SEHNR and CDR2 is FQNEAQ (reference sequence). CDR3 sequence (DNA): TGTGCCAGCAGCTCTTCCGTCCCTCAAACAGGGAGAAGCGAGCAGTACTTC. The encoded protein is CASSSSVPQTGRSEQYF.

The chain is built from TRBV4-1 and TRBJ1-4; 9 nucleotides match TRBD1. The CDR3 is 16 residues long. CDR1 and CDR2 (germline): MGHRA, YSYEKL. Trimming at V came to 2 bases and at J to 1 base, leaving 2 bases not matched to a gene. CDR3: CASSQRQGVTNEKLFF. CDR3 in DNA: TGCGCCAGCAGCCAAAGACAGGGGGTAACTAATGAAAAACTGTTTTTT.

The J gene is TRBJ1-3, the V gene TRBV9; D uncertain. V was cut by 0 bases and J by 4 bases, with 11 bases left in between. There are 15 residues in the CDR3. Germline loops: CDR1 SGDLS, CDR2 YYNGEE. The CDR3 DNA reads as TGTGCCAGCAGCGTAGACGAAAGACGGGGAAACACCATATATTTT. It translates to CASSVDERRGNTIYF.

The chain is built from TRBV7-4 and TRBJ2-2; D not resolved. CDR3 length: 16 residues. Germline CDR1 and CDR2: SGHVT and SQSDAQ. Trimming stripped 6 bases from V and 2 bases from J, with 16 bases between. Written as DNA, the CDR3 is TGTGCCAGCAGAGCTTGGACGGCGCGAAACACCGGGGAGCTGTTTTTT. Residues: CASRAWTARNTGELFF.

The gene calls are TRBV3-1 (or the pseudogene TRBV3-2) and TRBJ1-1; TRBD1 matches 8 bases. The CDR3 contains 15 residues. V dropped 5 bases and J dropped 2; count of bases not matched to a gene: 7. Germline CDR1 LGHDT, CDR2 YNNKEL (reference sequence). CDR3 sequence (DNA): TGTGCCAGCAGCACTCGGGACAGGATTAACACTGAAGCTTTCTTT. Protein product: CASSTRDRINTEAFF.

The rearrangement uses TRBV27 and TRBJ2-3, with TRBD2 matching 7 bases. With V trimmed by 1 base and J by 4 bases, 11 bases remained unmatched. This CDR3 comprises 17 residues. In germline, CDR1 is MNHEY, CDR2 SMNVEV (reference sequence). Written as DNA, the CDR3 is TGTGCCAGCAGTTTATGGACGTTTGGCGGGAGTCCAGATACGCAGTATTTT. It specifies CASSLWTFGGSPDTQYF.

This clone was seen once. CDR3 in DNA: TGTGCCAGCAGGACTATTCGTGCCGCCTACGAGCAGTACTTC. Translation gives CASRTIRAAYEQYF. The chain recombines TRBV2 with TRBJ2-7; D might be TRBD2 (5 bases). This CDR3 is built from 14 residues. Trimming cost V 6 bases and J 2 bases, with 14 bases left between them. CDR1 is SNHLY, CDR2 FYNNEI, per germline.

This rearrangement joins TRBV6-5 to TRBJ2-7; TRBD2 agrees at 7 bases. The CDR3 is 13 residues long. The germline V gene encodes CDR1 MNHEY and CDR2 SVGAGI. V dropped 4 bases and J dropped 2; count of bases not matched to a gene: 2. The CDR3 loop is CASSLLAAYEQYF. In nucleotides, the CDR3 is TGTGCCAGCAGTTTGCTAGCGGCCTACGAGCAGTACTTC.

The chain recombines TRBV7-9 with TRBJ2-1; tentatively, D is TRBD2 (5 bases). The CDR3 sequence is 13 residues long. V lost 5 bases, J lost 8 bases, and 13 bases lay in between. Germline values: CDR1 SEHNR, CDR2 FQNEAQ (reference sequence). The CDR3 spells CASSPPSSDEQFF. The CDR3 coding sequence is TGTGCCAGCAGCCCTCCTAGCAGCGATGAGCAGTTCTTC.

V usage is TRBV18 and J usage is TRBJ2-7, with D possibly TRBD2 on 6 matching bases. CDR1 and CDR2 from the germline V gene are KGHSH and LQKENI. This CDR3 region has 14 residues. V dropped 3 bases and J dropped 6 bases, with 15 bases sitting between them. The CDR3 protein is CASSPLGGSGEQYF. As DNA, the CDR3 is TGTGCCAGCTCACCCCTGGGAGGCTCCGGCGAGCAGTACTTC.

CDR3: CASSVGGGGAVTDTQYF. In nucleotides, the CDR3 is TGTGCCAGCAGCGTAGGTGGCGGGGGGGCGGTCACAGATACGCAGTATTTT. This rearrangement joins TRBV9 to TRBJ2-3; 9 positions agree with TRBD2. Trimming removed 0 bases from V and 2 bases from J; junction bases left unmatched: 7. Per the germline V gene, CDR1 is SGDLS and CDR2 is YYNGEE. CDR3 length: 17 residues.

The V gene is TRBV5-4, the J gene TRBJ2-2; 9 positions agree with TRBD1. CDR1 is SGHNT, CDR2 YYREEE, per germline (reference sequence). V lost 0 bases to trimming and J lost 4 bases; unmatched junction nucleotides: 4. This CDR3 has 16 amino acids. The DNA for the CDR3 is TGTGCCAGCAGCTTGGTACAGGGGGCGGGCACCGGGGAGCTGTTTTTT. It is translated as CASSLVQGAGTGELFF.

This chain connects TRBV5-5 to TRBJ2-3, with 7 bases identical to TRBD2. Germline lookup yields CDR1 SGHKS and CDR2 YYEKEE (reference sequence). CDR3 length equals 16 residues. V was pared by 0 bases and J by 0 bases, with 4 bases of the junction left unmatched. The CDR3 loop is CASSLGGGGSTDTQYF. Here the CDR3 DNA reads TGTGCCAGCAGCTTGGGGGGCGGGGGTAGCACAGATACGCAGTATTTT.

The chain recombines TRBV18 with TRBJ1-5; D is unresolved. The germline V gene encodes CDR1 KGHSH and CDR2 LQKENI. This CDR3 has 15 amino acids. Trimming left V 2 bases short and J 0 bases short, with 8 bases between. Here the CDR3 reads CASSPESGSNQPQHF. The CDR3 nucleotides read TGTGCCAGCTCACCAGAGTCCGGTAGCAATCAGCCCCAGCATTTT.

The chain uses TRBV7-2 and TRBJ2-7; 7 bases fit TRBD1. V dropped 5 bases and J dropped 2; count of bases not matched to a gene: 6. Germline CDR1 SGHTA, CDR2 FQGNSA. The CDR3 sequence is 14 residues long. CDR3 region: CASSTGTAPYEQYF. The CDR3 DNA is TGTGCCAGCAGCACCGGGACAGCTCCCTACGAGCAGTACTTC. The entire variable domain, with the rest obtained from reference TRBV7-2 and TRBJ2-7, is as follows: GAGVSQSPSNKVTEKGKDVELRCDPISGHTALYWYRQSLGQGLEFLIYFQGNSAPDKSGLPSDRFSAERTGGSVSTLTIQRTQQEDSAVYLCASSTGTAPYEQYFGPGTRLTVT.